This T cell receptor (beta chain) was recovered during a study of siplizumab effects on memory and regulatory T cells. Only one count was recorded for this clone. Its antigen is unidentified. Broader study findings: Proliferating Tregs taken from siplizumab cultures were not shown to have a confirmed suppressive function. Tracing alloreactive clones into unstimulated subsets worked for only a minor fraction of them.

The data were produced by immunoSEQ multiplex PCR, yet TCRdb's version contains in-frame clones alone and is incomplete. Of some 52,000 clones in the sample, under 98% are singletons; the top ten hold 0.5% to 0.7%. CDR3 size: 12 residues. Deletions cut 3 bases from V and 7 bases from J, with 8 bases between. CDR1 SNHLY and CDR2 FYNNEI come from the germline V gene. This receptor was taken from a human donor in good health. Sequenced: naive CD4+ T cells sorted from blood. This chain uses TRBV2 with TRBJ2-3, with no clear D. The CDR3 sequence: CASSDGFHTQYF. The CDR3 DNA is TGTGCCAGCAGTGATGGGTTCCATACGCAGTATTTT.